These T cell receptor beta chains were read from a single sample in a study of T-cell memory formation after mild COVID-19. TCRdb processed the 5' RACE reads anew with MiXCR; each CDR3 protein has one entry. The table shows under 200,000 distinct CDR3 sequences, with roughly 31% occurring only once. The sample was PBMCs or a T cell subset sorted from them (not recorded which). Receptors originate from an adult woman who had mild COVID-19 (a few samples of this study predate the infection). Cell type and time point are not known. The CDR3 runs from the conserved cysteine through the conserved F or W. The order of the fields is V gene, CDR3 length, CDR3 protein.

TRBV7-6,14,CASSLRGGADTQYF
TRBV12-3/TRBV12-4,15,CASSLSAGDSDEQYF
TRBV7-9,18,CASSQPKDRGGSYNEQFF
TRBV16,14,CASSRSRGPQPQHF
TRBV20-1,15,CSARDGTSMTDTQYF
TRBV24-1,15,CATSLSGASTDTQYF
TRBV7-9,14,CASSYREGGYEQYF
TRBV30,15,CAWRRPGQGTGELFF
TRBV12-3/TRBV12-4,16,CASTLGQGIIQETQYF
TRBV5-1,17,CASSLLWGTTNTGELFF
TRBV6-2/TRBV6-3,15,CASSYRTGPGGEQYF
TRBV3-1,14,CASSQDRRGETQYF
TRBV12-3/TRBV12-4,16,CASSFVWDRANTEAFF
TRBV7-8,14,CASSQQILGDGYTF
TRBV29-1,11,CSVEALWGYTF
TRBV6-2/TRBV6-3,15,CASSYSGQTTGELFF
TRBV12-5,16,CASGLTQGQAATEAFF
TRBV29-1,11,CSVSDDYEQYF
TRBV27,18,CASSAYSGGLPFGTEAFF
TRBV4-1,15,CASSQDLEYTGELFF
TRBV3-1,15,CASSKRQGYNSPLHF
TRBV6-1,15,CASRGTGRWRTEAFF
TRBV7-2,13,CASSLQRYSEAFF
TRBV29-1,16,CSVEDLPDRENTEAFF
TRBV7-2,14,CASRGGALKETQYF
TRBV6-6,12,CAARGRPTEAFF
TRBV11-3,19,CASSLKWTSGSPGAYEQYF
TRBV3-1,12,CASSQDQGEQYF
TRBV3-1,16,CASSQVWIPGNNEQFF
TRBV5-1,15,CASSLETGANYEQYF
TRBV7-2,14,CASSQSGSTDTQYF
TRBV5-1,14,CASSPAGTQGEAFF
TRBV3-1,14,CASSQLTSHNEQFF
TRBV5-1,15,CASSLAGRGDTEAFF
TRBV13,16,CASSKRTSGIMSEQFF
TRBV4-3,14,CASSQDMTSIWQFF
TRBV11-2,14,CASSLVAASYEQYF
TRBV24-1,16,CATSDPGTGGGETQYF
TRBV12-3/TRBV12-4,11,CASTHRDEQFF
TRBV5-1,13,CASSFNSRNEQFF
TRBV10-3,13,CAIKTPAGTKAFF
TRBV18,14,CASSPSISLDTQYF
TRBV7-6,13,CASSLSEGETQYF
TRBV14,14,CASSRRDVGNTIYF
TRBV29-1,15,CSVVFGSQSSYEQYF
TRBV6-6,12,CASSYTIYEQYF
TRBV7-2,17,CASSLDHPPKGYQPQHF
TRBV27,13,CASSLIGNQPQHF
TRBV7-2,15,CASSLQTGGAGEAFF
TRBV7-2,12,CATNNVLGELFF
TRBV9,15,CASSSSGAGANVLTF
TRBV12-3/TRBV12-4,11,CASALQYEQYF
TRBV14,15,CASSPTGRKNTEAFF